These 8 T cell receptor beta chains share one sample of origin, sequenced in a study of beta chain features in type 1 diabetes. Expressed TCRB transcripts were sequenced because the isolated RNA had all been reverse transcribed beforehand. The table came from immunoSEQ multiplex PCR; TCRdb's copy has only in-frame clones and leaves some out. The table shows 350,000 or so clones, with around 19% occurring only once. The sample was naive CD4+ T cells from blood. The receptors stem from a woman under 30 in good health.

In this sample, this clone turned up a few times. The chain couples TRBV2 to TRBJ2-1; 9 bases are a match to TRBD2. The V and J ends lost 2 bases and 2 bases, in that order; junction bases with no gene match: 4. The germline CDR1 and CDR2 sequences are SNHLY and FYNNEI. The CDR3 runs 16 residues. This chain's CDR3 is CASSEFSGSAYNEQFF. In DNA form, the CDR3 reads TGTGCCAGCAGTGAATTTAGCGGGAGTGCCTACAATGAGCAGTTCTTC.

This clone was counted a few times. J is TRBJ2-5 and V is TRBV7-2; 16 nucleotides match TRBD2. Unmatched junction bases numbered 4, after V lost 3 bases and J lost 6 bases. The length of the CDR3 is 16 residues. Germline V gene sequence: CDR1 SGHTA, CDR2 FQGNSA. The CDR3 DNA reads TGTGCCAGCAGCTTGGGACTAGCGGGGGGGGGAAAGACCCAGTACTTC. Amino acids: CASSLGLAGGGKTQYF.

The chain is built from TRBV5-1 and TRBJ2-2; no clear D gene. The germline V gene has CDR1 SGHRS and CDR2 YFSETQ. The V end lost 1 base, the J end lost 4 bases, and 8 bases lay between the germline ends. The CDR3 is 14 amino acids. The CDR3 region has the DNA TGCGCCAGCAGCTTGTCCGACTTCACCGGGGAGCTGTTTTTT. Translated, it gives CASSLSDFTGELFF.

This clone came up once. The chain joins TRBV9 to TRBJ2-5, with TRBD2 matching over 13 bases. Germline values: CDR1 SGDLS, CDR2 YYNGEE. The V gene end was trimmed by 0 bases and the J gene end by 4 bases; junction bases not matched to a gene: 3. The length of the CDR3 is 16 residues. The chain's CDR3 is CASSVERLAGGETQYF. The CDR3 DNA is TGTGCCAGCAGCGTAGAAAGACTAGCGGGGGGAGAGACCCAGTACTTC.

This chain links TRBV9 with TRBJ2-3; D is unresolved. CDR3 size: 14 residues. The ends were cut back, 1 base at V and 1 base at J, with 7 bases in the middle. The germline gives CDR1 SGDLS, CDR2 YYNGEE. The CDR3 is CASSVRQGTDTQYF. The DNA of the CDR3 is TGTGCCAGCAGCGTACGGCAGGGCACAGATACGCAGTATTTT.

This clone was picked up a small number of times. This chain connects TRBV23-1 to TRBJ1-1; no clear D. TRBV23-1 is treated as an ORF (open reading frame) with a function not yet certain. The CDR3 is 17 residues long. V lost 2 bases to trimming and J lost 3 bases, with 19 bases between them. The CDR3: CASSQLYRVIRDTEAFF. CDR3 nucleotide sequence: TGCGCCAGCAGTCAACTCTACCGGGTAATCCGGGACACTGAAGCTTTCTTT.

This chain uses TRBV2 with TRBJ2-5; unclear D gene. The CDR3 loop spans 15 amino acids. CDR1 SNHLY and CDR2 FYNNEI come from the germline V gene. Between the trimmed V and J ends, which lost 1 base and 2 bases, there was a span of 11 bases. CDR3 region: CASSEGLARQETQYF. The DNA of the CDR3 is TGTGCCAGCAGTGAAGGGTTAGCTAGGCAAGAGACCCAGTACTTC. The complete variable domain, with remaining parts taken from reference TRBV2 and TRBJ2-5, reads EPEVTQTPSHQVTQMGQEVILRCVPISNHLYFYWYRQILGQKVEFLVSFYNNEISEKSEIFDDQFSVERPDGSNFTLKIRSTKLEDSAMYFCASSEGLARQETQYFGPGTRLLVL.

The chain employs TRBV5-1 and TRBJ2-1, with D perhaps matching TRBD1 (6 bases). V lost 4 bases to trimming and J lost 5 bases, with 10 bases between them. The germline V gene encodes CDR1 SGHRS and CDR2 YFSETQ. The length of the CDR3 is 13 residues. CDR3 amino acids: CASSTGQHNEQFF. CDR3 nucleotides: TGCGCCAGCAGCACAGGACAGCACAATGAGCAGTTCTTC. The entire variable domain, with the rest obtained from reference TRBV5-1 and TRBJ2-1, is as follows: KAGVTQTPRYLIKTRGQQVTLSCSPISGHRSVSWYQQTPGQGLQFLFEYFSETQRNKGNFPGRFSGRQFSNSRSEMNVSTLELGDSALYLCASSTGQHNEQFFGPGTRLTVL.